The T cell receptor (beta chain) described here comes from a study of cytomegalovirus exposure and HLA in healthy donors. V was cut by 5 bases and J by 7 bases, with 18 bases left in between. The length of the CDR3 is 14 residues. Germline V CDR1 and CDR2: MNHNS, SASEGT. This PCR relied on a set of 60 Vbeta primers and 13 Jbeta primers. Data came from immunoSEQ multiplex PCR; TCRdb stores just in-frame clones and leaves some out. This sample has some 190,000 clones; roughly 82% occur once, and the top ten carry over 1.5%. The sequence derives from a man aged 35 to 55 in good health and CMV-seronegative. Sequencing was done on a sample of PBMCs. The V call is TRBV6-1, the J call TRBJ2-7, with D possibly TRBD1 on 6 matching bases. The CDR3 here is CASSNPRDMGEQYF. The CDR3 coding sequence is TGTGCCAGCAGTAACCCCAGGGACATGGGTGAGCAGTACTTC.